These 22 T cell receptor beta chains came from one sample sequenced in a study of blood T cells in healthy people across ages. It was with a sample-barcoded 5' primer and a J-beta primer mix that a second PCR of roughly 6 to 11 cycles was run. Via MiXCR, TCRdb re-called the 5' RACE reads, giving one row per CDR3 protein. The data hold around 710,000 distinct CDR3 sequences, with 35% to 45% observed a single time. Specimen: blood. The source of these receptors is a woman in her fifties or sixties in good health.

This clonotype was counted ten times or more. The chain employs TRBV20-1 and TRBJ2-1; TRBD2 matches 8 bases. The DNA matches TRBJ2-7 better at its end, which makes the J call doubtful. CDR3 length: 14 residues. The V gene's germline CDR1 is DFQATT and CDR2 SNEGSKA (reference sequence). The CDR3 reads CSAYSGRPYNEQYF. CDR3 nucleotide sequence: TGCAGTGCTTACAGCGGGAGACCCTACAATGAGCAGTACTTC.

The V call is TRBV12-3 or TRBV12-4, the J call TRBJ1-2; D is uncertain. The CDR3 has 17 amino acids. The V gene lost 3 bases and the J gene lost 5 bases, with 22 bases spanning the gap. CDR3 protein: CASSLNVGITVSYGYTF. CDR3 DNA: TGTGCCAGCAGTTTGAATGTGGGGATCACGGTTAGTTATGGCTACACCTTC.

This clonotype has just a few counts. J is TRBJ2-7 and V is TRBV20-1, with 11 bases aligning to TRBD2. Germline assignment: CDR1 DFQATT and CDR2 SNEGSKA (reference sequence). Trimming took 0 bases from V and 5 from J; bases not matched to a gene: 3. The CDR3 length is 14 residues. This chain's CDR3 is CSARDTSGSHEQYF. In DNA, the CDR3 is TGCAGTGCTAGAGACACTAGCGGGAGCCACGAGCAGTACTTC.

On this clonotype itself: One end of the junction varies from germline; a read error may be responsible. V gene TRBV7-3 combines with J gene TRBJ2-3; 12 bases align to TRBD2. CDR3 length: 14 residues. Germline CDR1 SGHTA, CDR2 FQGTGA. CDR3 loop: CVSSLTSGGENPYF. As DNA, the CDR3 is TGTGTCAGCAGCTTGACTAGCGGGGGAGAAAATCCGTATTTT.

This clonotype was recorded only once. With a much larger clone just one base away, this may be a read error. This rearrangement joins TRBV12-3 or TRBV12-4 to TRBJ2-3, with a possible D match to TRBD2 (7 bases). CDR3 length: 15 residues. In DNA form, the CDR3 reads TGTACCAGCAGTTTGGCGGGGGCTAGCACAGATACGCAGTATTTT. Translated, it gives CTSSLAGASTDTQYF.

This clonotype was observed at least ten times. V usage is TRBV20-1 and J usage is TRBJ1-2; D is undetermined. V lost 6 bases and J 3 bases, leaving 11 bases between the germline ends. The germline CDR1 and CDR2 sequences are DFQATT and SNEGSKA (reference sequence). The CDR3 has 12 residues. CDR3 sequence (DNA): TGCAGTGCCCGCGGCCAGGACTATGGCTACACCTTC. Amino acid sequence: CSARGQDYGYTF.

In this sample, this clonotype turned up once. V usage is TRBV12-3 or TRBV12-4 and J usage is TRBJ2-2, with 11 positions matching TRBD1. V was pared by 7 bases and J by 5 bases, with 6 bases of the junction left unmatched. The CDR3 contains 15 residues. The CDR3 loop reads CASKKGTGGTGELFF. The CDR3 coding sequence is TGTGCCAGCAAGAAGGGGACAGGGGGAACCGGGGAGCTGTTTTTT.

This clonotype was picked up many times. The V and J genes are TRBV4-3 and TRBJ2-5, with D possibly TRBD1 on 6 matching bases. The V gene's germline CDR1 is LGHNA and CDR2 YSLEER. Trimming removed 4 bases from V and 5 bases from J, with 11 bases in between. The CDR3 covers 13 residues. CDR3 in amino acids: CASSREQGETQYF. The CDR3 nucleotides read TGCGCCAGCAGCCGGGAACAGGGTGAGACCCAGTACTTC.

The chain employs TRBV20-1 and TRBJ1-1; 11 bases agree with TRBD1. This CDR3 spans 16 amino acids. The V segment lost 0 bases and the J segment 0 bases; nucleotides outside the gene matches: 3. Germline assignment: CDR1 DFQATT and CDR2 SNEGSKA (reference sequence). CDR3 amino acids: CSARDPGQGVNTEAFF. CDR3 sequence (DNA): TGCAGTGCTAGAGACCCGGGACAGGGGGTGAACACTGAAGCTTTCTTT.

There are a few counts of this clonotype. The rearrangement links TRBV20-1 to TRBJ2-3; D not certain. V shed 3 bases and J shed 0 bases, with 10 bases lying between them. This CDR3 spans 14 amino acids. The germline V gene encodes CDR1 DFQATT and CDR2 SNEGSKA (reference sequence). This CDR3 is CSASGSLSTDTQYF. CDR3 nucleotides: TGCAGTGCTAGTGGTAGCCTGAGCACAGATACGCAGTATTTT.

This clonotype was seen once. In nucleotides, the CDR3 is TGTGCCAGCAGCTTAAACGGCGAGCAGTACTTC. It is translated as CASSLNGEQYF. This chain joins TRBV7-2 and TRBJ2-7; no clear D. This CDR3 comprises 11 residues. The germline CDR1 and CDR2 sequences are SGHTA and FQGNSA. Trimming shortened V by 2 bases and J by 6 bases, and 5 bases separated the two germline ends.

This clonotype was found a few times. The chain's CDR3 is CSARGDRGIAEAFF. CDR3 DNA: TGCAGTGCTAGAGGAGACAGGGGGATCGCTGAAGCTTTCTTT. This rearrangement joins TRBV20-1 to TRBJ1-1; 9 bases fit TRBD1. The CDR3 is made up of 14 amino acids. J gave up 6 bases and V 1 base, and 6 bases lay outside the gene matches. Germline CDR1 is DFQATT and CDR2 is SNEGSKA (reference sequence).

J is TRBJ2-1 and V is TRBV6-6; 8 bases map to TRBD1. With V trimmed by 3 bases and J by 7 bases, 8 bases remained unmatched. Germline lookup yields CDR1 MNHNY and CDR2 SVGAGI (reference sequence). This CDR3 is built from 15 residues. For the CDR3, the DNA is TGTGCCAGCAGTTATCCGGACAGGGTGGGGAATGAGCAGTTCTTC. Translated: CASSYPDRVGNEQFF.

The gene calls are TRBV30 and TRBJ1-2; TRBD1 aligns across 7 bases. CDR3 size: 13 residues. Germline trimming cut 5 bases from V and 3 bases from J; bases unmatched to any gene: 6. CDR1 GTSNPN and CDR2 SVGIG come from the germline V gene (reference sequence). CDR3 region: CAWHPGGDYGYTF. The DNA of the CDR3 is TGTGCCTGGCACCCAGGGGGGGACTATGGCTACACCTTC.

The chain is built from TRBV5-5 and TRBJ1-2; no reliable D call. Germline V gives CDR1 SGHKS, CDR2 YYEKEE (reference sequence). Trimming cost V 0 bases and J 8 bases, with 5 bases left between them. The CDR3 is 11 residues long. This CDR3 is CASSLALGYTF. CDR3 nucleotides: TGTGCCAGCAGCTTGGCACTAGGCTACACCTTC.

The chain links TRBV10-1 to TRBJ2-3, with 10 bases identical to TRBD2. This CDR3 is built from 15 residues. Germline lookup yields CDR1 WNHNN and CDR2 SYGVQD (reference sequence). With 2 bases clipped from V and 4 bases from J, the junction kept 3 bases outside the gene matches. CDR3 nucleotides: TGCGCCAGCAGTGAGCCCGGACTAGCGGCAGATACGCAGTATTTT. Its protein is CASSEPGLAADTQYF.

Comments on this clonotype: An end of the junction does not agree with germline; a read error may underlie this. The chain couples TRBV7-2 to TRBJ2-3; a possible D gene is TRBD2 (5 bases). Looked up from germline, CDR1 is SGHTA and CDR2 is FQGNSA. The CDR3 has 15 residues. The CDR3 region is CASSFPGVGTDTRYF. For the CDR3, the DNA is TGTGCCAGCAGCTTCCCCGGGGTTGGCACAGATACGCGGTATTTT.

This chain uses TRBV18 with TRBJ2-5; TRBD1 is a possible D gene (6 bases). The J call may not be correct, given that the DNA end is closer to TRBJ2-7. Germline V gives CDR1 KGHSH, CDR2 LQKENI. This CDR3 region has 14 residues. CDR3 sequence: CASSPTGRGHEQYF. The CDR3 bases are TGTGCCAGCTCACCCACTGGCAGGGGCCACGAGCAGTACTTC.

This sequence joins TRBV20-1 and TRBJ2-1; D may be TRBD2 (5 bases). Germline lookup yields CDR1 DFQATT and CDR2 SNEGSKA (reference sequence). The CDR3 has 14 residues. Trimming cost V 1 base and J 1 base, with 8 bases left between them. The CDR3 nucleotides are TGCAGTGCTAGAGTTGGCGGGTCCTACAATGAGCAGTTCTTC. This gives the protein CSARVGGSYNEQFF.

This clonotype has more than one count but fewer than ten. The chain has TRBV20-1 and TRBJ1-1, with 10 bases aligning to TRBD1. The length of the CDR3 is 15 residues. Trimming cost V 0 bases and J 4 bases; bases outside gene matches: 5. Germline V gene lookup returns CDR1 DFQATT and CDR2 SNEGSKA (reference sequence). The CDR3 coding sequence is TGCAGTGCTAGAGATAGGGACAGGGGAATCACTGAAGCTTTCTTT. This codes for CSARDRDRGITEAFF.

Remarks on this clonotype: At one end, the junction sequence differs from germline, possibly due to a read error. The chain couples TRBV12-3 or TRBV12-4 to TRBJ2-6, with 8 positions matching TRBD2. The CDR3 consists of 15 residues. The CDR3 DNA sequence: TGTGCCGGCATCCCGGGAGGGATTGGGGCCAACGTCCCGACTTTC. Translating it yields CAGIPGGIGANVPTF.

The CDR3 DNA sequence: TGTGCCAGCAGTCCGGAGACCCGGGACCGACAAGCTAACTATGGCTACACCTTC. Protein product: CASSPETRDRQANYGYTF. This chain joins TRBV6-1 and TRBJ1-2; weak D call: TRBD1 (5 bases). V shed 5 bases and J shed 0 bases, with 22 bases lying between them. CDR1 and CDR2 (germline): MNHNS, SASEGT. The CDR3 has 18 amino acids.